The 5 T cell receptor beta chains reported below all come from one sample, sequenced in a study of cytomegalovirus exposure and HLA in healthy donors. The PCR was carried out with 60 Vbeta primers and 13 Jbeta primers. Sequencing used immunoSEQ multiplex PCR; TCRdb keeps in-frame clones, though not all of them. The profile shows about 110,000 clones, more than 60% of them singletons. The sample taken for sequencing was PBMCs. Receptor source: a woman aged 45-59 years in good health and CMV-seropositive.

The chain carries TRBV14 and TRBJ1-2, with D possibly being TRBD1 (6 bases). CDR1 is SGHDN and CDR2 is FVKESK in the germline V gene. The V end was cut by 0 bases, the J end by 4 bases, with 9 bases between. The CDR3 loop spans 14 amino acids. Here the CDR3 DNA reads TGTGCCAGCAGCCAAGATCAGGGGATCTATGGCTACACCTTC. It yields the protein CASSQDQGIYGYTF.

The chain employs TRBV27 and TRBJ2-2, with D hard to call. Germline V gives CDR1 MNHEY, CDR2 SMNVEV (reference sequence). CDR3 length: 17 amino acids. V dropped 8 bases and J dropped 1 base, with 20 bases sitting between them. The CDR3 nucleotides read TGTGCCAGCGCCCATGAGGCTAGTCAGTGGAACACCGGGGAGCTGTTTTTT. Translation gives CASAHEASQWNTGELFF.

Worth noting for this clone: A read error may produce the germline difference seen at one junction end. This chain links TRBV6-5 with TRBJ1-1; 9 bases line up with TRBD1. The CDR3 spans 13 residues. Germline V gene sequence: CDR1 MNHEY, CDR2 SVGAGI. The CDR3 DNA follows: TGTGCCGGCAGGGGACAGGGGAACACTGAAGCTTTCTTT. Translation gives CAGRGQGNTEAFF.

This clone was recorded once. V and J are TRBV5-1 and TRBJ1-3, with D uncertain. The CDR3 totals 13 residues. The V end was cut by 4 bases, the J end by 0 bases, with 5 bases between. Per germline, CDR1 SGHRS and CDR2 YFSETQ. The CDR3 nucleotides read TGCGCCAGCAGCGATAGCTCTGGAAACACCATATATTTT. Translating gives CASSDSSGNTIYF. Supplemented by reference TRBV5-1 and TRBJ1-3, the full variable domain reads KAGVTQTPRYLIKTRGQQVTLSCSPISGHRSVSWYQQTPGQGLQFLFEYFSETQRNKGNFPGRFSGRQFSNSRSEMNVSTLELGDSALYLCASSDSSGNTIYFGEGSWLTVV.

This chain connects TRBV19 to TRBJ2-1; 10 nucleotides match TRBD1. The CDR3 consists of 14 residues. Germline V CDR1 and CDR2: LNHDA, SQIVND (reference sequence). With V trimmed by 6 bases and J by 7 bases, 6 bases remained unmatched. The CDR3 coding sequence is TGTGCCAGTAGACAGACAGGGGGCACTAATGAGCAGTTCTTC. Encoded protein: CASRQTGGTNEQFF.